This T cell receptor beta chain derives from a study of radiotherapy plus CTLA-4 blockade in lung cancer. Study-level background: Among all patients, roughly 17% showed objective responses, while about 30% had disease control.

Trimming shortened V by 5 bases and J by 9 bases, and 14 bases separated the two germline ends. The CDR3 has 13 residues. The V gene's germline CDR1 is SGHTA and CDR2 FQGNSA. The method was immunoSEQ multiplex PCR; TCRdb's version includes in-frame clones alone and lacks a portion of them. The sample holds 45,000 to 55,000 clones, approximately 91% seen once. The sequencing here drew on peripheral blood, taken from a patient treated with radiotherapy plus ipilimumab. This sequence originates from a human donor with non-small cell lung cancer whose response to radiotherapy plus ipilimumab could not be evaluated. The genes are TRBV7-2 and TRBJ2-1; D is undetermined. CDR3 amino acids: CASSAIPETEQFF. For the CDR3, the DNA is TGTGCCAGCAGCGCTATACCGGAGACTGAGCAGTTCTTC.